This T cell receptor (beta chain) was captured by sequencing in a study of blood T cell repertoires in COVID-19. Turning to the study itself: The analysed material was cDNA or gDNA that came from T cells, B-cell-depleted T cells, or PBMCs.

The method was immunoSEQ multiplex PCR; TCRdb's version includes in-frame clones alone and lacks a portion of them. The sample carries under 150,000 clones, approximately 81% recorded once. The CDR3 has 14 amino acids. Germline CDR1 MNHEY, CDR2 SVGAGI. The J gene is TRBJ2-6, the V gene TRBV6-5; D may be TRBD1 (6 bases). Sequencing used peripheral blood. This sequence was found in a man between 60 and 75 years old with acute or convalescent COVID-19. For the CDR3, the DNA is TGTGCGACGGGACACCACTCTGGGGCCAACGTCCTGACTTTC. It translates to CATGHHSGANVLTF.